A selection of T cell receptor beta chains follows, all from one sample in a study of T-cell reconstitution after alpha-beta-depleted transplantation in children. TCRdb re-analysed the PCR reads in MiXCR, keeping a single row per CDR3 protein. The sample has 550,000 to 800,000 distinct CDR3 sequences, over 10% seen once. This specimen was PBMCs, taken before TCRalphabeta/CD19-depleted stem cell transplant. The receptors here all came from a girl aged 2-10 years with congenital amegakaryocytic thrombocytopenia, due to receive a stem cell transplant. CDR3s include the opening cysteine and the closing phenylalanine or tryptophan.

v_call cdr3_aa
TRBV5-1 CASSLIPENGEQFF
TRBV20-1 CSAMPPGNNYEQYF
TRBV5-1 CASSFSGPTTGELFF
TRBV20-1 CSAIAGVSNEQFF
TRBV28 CAREGVGYNEQFF
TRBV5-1 CASSLIERSYEQYF
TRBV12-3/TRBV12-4 CASSPGLAGAGSPNEQFF
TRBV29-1 CSVGGLKNTPYEQYF
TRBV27 CASSLSFGEKLFF
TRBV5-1 CASNLAGVQTDTQYF
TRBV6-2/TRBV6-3 CASRETLYSNQPQHF
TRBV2 CASSADAVDYGYTF
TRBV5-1 CASSPNSYDTQYF
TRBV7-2 CASSLLVDEQFF
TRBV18 CASGRDLNEQFF
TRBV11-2 CASSLDTQESYEQYF
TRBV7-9 CASSTTGTPLIGQYF
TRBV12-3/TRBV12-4 CASSLRGRDEQYF
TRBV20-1 CSANPGDPTSEQFF
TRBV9 CASSVARFSRNEQFF
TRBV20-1 CSVPDRGVHEEKLFF
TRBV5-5 CASSLAFFTIGAYEQYF
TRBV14 CASSTRQGNTGELFF
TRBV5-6 CASRVGLAGDTGELFF
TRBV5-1 CASSSPGQGDEKLFF
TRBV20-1 CSARDTQETQYF
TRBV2 CASSARYTYNEQFF
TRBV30 CAWSTLTGAGELFF
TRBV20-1 CSASLAGTGDTDTQYF
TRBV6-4 CASSGLAGTGELFF
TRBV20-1 CSAKGGNRHNEQFF
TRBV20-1 CSARGPDQETQYF
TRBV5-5 CASSYTGENYGYTF
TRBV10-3 CAITQDRGETQYF
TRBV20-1 CSASKGEMANEQFF
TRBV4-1 CASTKTHSGDRSINEQFF
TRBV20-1 CSADRGANYGYTF
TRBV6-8 CAGNVGGLPSDEQFF
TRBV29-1 CSVEYWTSYNEQFF
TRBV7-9 CASSLVEAGRDNEQFF
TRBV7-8 CASSEAEQNYNEQFF
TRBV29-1 CSVEDRVLGRPDTQYF
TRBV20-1 CGARDRQTGSNTEAFF
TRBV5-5 CASRVRHGDEKLFF
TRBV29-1 CSVEILHHGYTF
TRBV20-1 CSARGTPPRDTGELFF
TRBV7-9 CASSLGGAGYGYTF
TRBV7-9 CASSSAGTRFLGNIQYF
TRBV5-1 CASSFIAEVQETQYF
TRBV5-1 CASSLRAGDPYNEQFF